The 19 T cell receptor beta chains below come from one sample, sequenced in a study of HIV-infected children after antiretroviral therapy interruption. RNA-based 3' RACE libraries used unique molecular identifiers. TCRdb used MiXCR to reprocess the 3' RACE reads, holding one entry per CDR3 protein. Found here are approximately 15,000 distinct CDR3 sequences, about 3.6% of them singletons; the top ten hold approximately 31%. Regarding treatment: PENTA 11 planned treatment interruption arm or continuous ART arm. The sequenced sample was CD45RO+ CD8+ T cells from PBMCs, pooled from several time points, obtained from a donor given antiretroviral therapy, either interrupted or continuous. Indicated subset: memory CD8+ CD45RO+ CD45RA- T cells. All receptors derive from a pool of human donors with HIV.

This clonotype was seen a few times. The rearrangement links TRBV6-1 to TRBJ1-6, with D perhaps TRBD1 (5 bases). With 0 bases removed from V and 10 bases from J, the gap between germline ends came to 13 bases. The germline gives CDR1 MNHNS, CDR2 SASEGT. CDR3 length: 15 residues. The CDR3 coding sequence is TGTGCCAGCAGTGAAGCGGCGCAGGGAGAATCACCCCTCCACTTT. Its translation: CASSEAAQGESPLHF.

The table lists this clonotype with many counts. V is TRBV6-1 and J is TRBJ1-1; D remains unclear. The germline CDR1 and CDR2 sequences are MNHNS and SASEGT. This CDR3 spans 12 amino acids. V was trimmed by 1 base and J by 13 bases, leaving 13 bases between them. The CDR3 loop reads CASSEEVSTGFF. CDR3 in DNA: TGTGCCAGCAGTGAAGAGGTGTCTACGGGTTTCTTT.

This clonotype was picked up many times. The rearrangement links TRBV6-4 to TRBJ2-3; D is undetermined. This CDR3 comprises 15 residues. Trimming stripped 2 bases from V and 0 bases from J, with 9 bases between. The V gene's germline CDR1 is MRHNA and CDR2 SNTAGT. CDR3 loop: CASSDRGGSTDTQYF. The CDR3 DNA follows: TGTGCCAGCAGTGACCGCGGCGGTAGCACAGATACGCAGTATTTT.

This clonotype was counted at least ten times. The genes are TRBV20-1 and TRBJ2-5; maybe TRBD2 (5 bases). In germline, CDR1 is DFQATT, CDR2 SNEGSKA (reference sequence). The CDR3 has 13 amino acids. The V end lost 5 bases, the J end lost 5 bases, and 15 bases lay between the germline ends. The CDR3 DNA is TGCAGTGCTCCAGAGGGAGCCTGGGAGACCCAGTACTTC. This sequence encodes CSAPEGAWETQYF.

This clonotype has at least ten counts. This chain connects TRBV4-2 to TRBJ1-1; TRBD1 agrees at 7 bases. Germline lookup yields CDR1 LGHNA and CDR2 YNFKEQ. This CDR3 spans 13 amino acids. V shed 2 bases and J 7 bases; nucleotides not matched to a gene: 4. CDR3 DNA: TGTGCCAGCAGCCAACACCGGGACAGTGAAGCTTTCTTT. Its protein is CASSQHRDSEAFF.

This clonotype came up many times. V is TRBV11-2 and J is TRBJ2-7; a weak D match, TRBD1 (6 bases). V was trimmed by 5 bases and J by 4 bases, leaving 18 bases between them. Per germline, CDR1 SGHAT and CDR2 FQNNGV. The CDR3 is made up of 15 amino acids. The CDR3 DNA reads TGTGCCAGCAGCCACGGGACATTAGACGGATACGAGCAGTACTTC. Translating gives CASSHGTLDGYEQYF. Full variable domain (remainder filled in from reference TRBV11-2 and TRBJ2-7): EAGVAQSPRYKIIEKRQSVAFWCNPISGHATLYWYQQILGQGPKLLIQFQNNGVVDDSQLPKDRFSAERLKGVDSTLKIQPAKLEDSAVYLCASSHGTLDGYEQYFGPGTRLTVT.

This clonotype has a count of ten or more. The chain recombines TRBV4-1 with TRBJ2-2; no definite D call. Between the trimmed V and J ends, which lost 4 bases and 4 bases, there was a span of 19 bases. The CDR3 is made up of 17 amino acids. Germline CDR1 MGHRA, CDR2 YSYEKL. CDR3 coding DNA: TGCGCCAGCAGCCCGTACGAAACCGGGCCTTTCACCGGGGAGCTGTTTTTT. Translated, it gives CASSPYETGPFTGELFF.

This clonotype was seen a few times. The gene calls are TRBV2 and TRBJ2-3, with 12 bases lining up with TRBD2. Germline V gene data show CDR1 as SNHLY and CDR2 as FYNNEI. The length of the CDR3 is 16 residues. V lost 1 base, J lost 6 bases, and 5 bases stayed unmatched. Here the CDR3 DNA reads TGTGCCAGCAGTGAAGGACTAGCGGGAGTATGGGATACGCAGTATTTT. Protein sequence: CASSEGLAGVWDTQYF.

This clonotype has ten or more counts. This rearrangement joins TRBV28 to TRBJ2-3, with D perhaps matching TRBD1 or TRBD2 (6 bases each). Germline V CDR1 and CDR2: MDHEN, SYDVKM. This CDR3 contains 14 residues. V was clipped by 2 bases and J by 3 bases, with 9 bases between them. The CDR3 spells CASSLRGDTDTQYF. In nucleotides, the CDR3 is TGTGCCAGCAGTTTAAGGGGGGATACAGATACGCAGTATTTT.

This clonotype qualifies as large. The genes are TRBV12-5 and TRBJ2-1; D possibly corresponds to TRBD1 (6 bases). The CDR3 has 13 amino acids. With 2 bases removed from V and 8 bases from J, the gap between germline ends came to 10 bases. Germline loops: CDR1 LGHNT, CDR2 FRNRAP. CDR3: CASGLFTGYEQFF. The CDR3 coding sequence is TGTGCTAGTGGTTTGTTCACAGGGTATGAGCAGTTCTTC.

The sample holds many counts of this clonotype. The CDR3 loop reads CASSQAREKLFF. Here the CDR3 DNA reads TGCGCCAGCAGCCAAGCTAGAGAAAAACTGTTTTTT. The V call is TRBV4-1, the J call TRBJ1-4; D is ambiguous. This CDR3 contains 12 residues. V was pared by 1 base and J by 8 bases, with 5 bases between. The germline V gene encodes CDR1 MGHRA and CDR2 YSYEKL.

This chain uses TRBV28 with TRBJ2-6; the D gene could be TRBD1 or TRBD2 (5 bases each). Germline V gene lookup returns CDR1 MDHEN and CDR2 SYDVKM. The ends were cut back, 7 bases at V and 4 bases at J, with 8 bases in the middle. The CDR3 consists of 13 residues. This CDR3 is CASIGAGANVLTF. The CDR3 DNA is TGTGCCAGCATCGGGGCCGGGGCCAACGTCCTGACTTTC.

In its sample, this clonotype was seen many times. The J gene is TRBJ2-2, the V gene TRBV10-3, with a weak D call TRBD1 (7 bases). Germline V gene sequence: CDR1 ENHRY, CDR2 SYGVKD. CDR3 length equals 16 residues. V lost 4 bases, J lost 3 bases, and 15 bases lay in between. CDR3 DNA sequence: TGTGCCATCAGTGGAGGAGGGGGCGCGGACACCGGGGAGCTGTTTTTT. Amino acids: CAISGGGGADTGELFF.

This clonotype showed up many times. Given a much more abundant clone one base away, this may be a read error. The chain couples TRBV28 to TRBJ2-7; 7 bases fit TRBD1. The CDR3 is 13 amino acids. The germline CDR1 and CDR2 sequences are MDHEN and SYDVKM. With V trimmed by 10 bases and J by 0 bases, 6 bases remained unmatched. CDR3 sequence: CATPGQSSYEQYF. The CDR3 DNA sequence: TGTGCCACCCCGGGACAGAGCTCCTACGAGCAGTACTTC.

Many counts were recorded for this clonotype. The V call is TRBV28, the J call TRBJ2-3; 8 nucleotides agree with TRBD1. Germline V gene data show CDR1 as MDHEN and CDR2 as SYDVKM. The CDR3 runs to 16 residues. J was trimmed by 6 bases and V by 8 bases; bases with no gene match: 16. Written as DNA, the CDR3 is TGTGCCAGCTGTGGCCAGGACAGGGTTCTAGACGATACGCAGTATTTT. This translates into CASCGQDRVLDDTQYF.

This clonotype was counted ten times or more. This chain links TRBV7-9 with TRBJ2-2, with a possible D match to TRBD2 (5 bases). This CDR3 contains 15 residues. From germline, CDR1 is SEHNR and CDR2 FQNEAQ (reference sequence). Trimming stripped 0 bases from V and 7 bases from J, with 12 bases between. For the CDR3, the DNA is TGTGCCAGCAGCTTAGCGGTGGAGGTTAGCGGGGAGCTGTTTTTT. It yields the protein CASSLAVEVSGELFF.

This clonotype was found a few times. This sequence joins TRBV7-9 and TRBJ1-1; 8 nucleotides agree with TRBD1. Per the germline V gene, CDR1 is SEHNR and CDR2 is FQNEAQ (reference sequence). CDR3 length: 15 amino acids. The V segment lost 5 bases and the J segment 1 base; nucleotides outside the gene matches: 6. The CDR3 protein is CASSLRGQGNTEAFF. CDR3 DNA: TGTGCCAGCAGCCTACGAGGACAGGGGAACACTGAAGCTTTCTTT.

The chain's CDR3 is CASSPPTGPHEQYF. The CDR3 nucleotides are TGTGCCAGCAGCCCCCCGACAGGACCCCACGAGCAGTACTTC. The rearrangement uses TRBV7-9 and TRBJ2-7, with a possible D match to TRBD1 (6 bases). Per germline, CDR1 SEHNR and CDR2 FQNEAQ (reference sequence). The V and J ends lost 5 bases and 5 bases respectively, with 16 bases between them. There are 14 residues in the CDR3.

This clonotype came up many times. This rearrangement joins TRBV5-1 to TRBJ2-7; D is unresolved. The V end lost 4 bases, the J end lost 0 bases, and 11 bases lay between the germline ends. The germline V gene has CDR1 SGHRS and CDR2 YFSETQ. The CDR3 loop spans 14 amino acids. The CDR3 is CASSAQVPSYEQYF. The CDR3 bases are TGCGCCAGCAGCGCCCAGGTGCCCTCCTACGAGCAGTACTTC. Supplemented by reference TRBV5-1 and TRBJ2-7, the full variable domain reads KAGVTQTPRYLIKTRGQQVTLSCSPISGHRSVSWYQQTPGQGLQFLFEYFSETQRNKGNFPGRFSGRQFSNSRSEMNVSTLELGDSALYLCASSAQVPSYEQYFGPGTRLTVT.